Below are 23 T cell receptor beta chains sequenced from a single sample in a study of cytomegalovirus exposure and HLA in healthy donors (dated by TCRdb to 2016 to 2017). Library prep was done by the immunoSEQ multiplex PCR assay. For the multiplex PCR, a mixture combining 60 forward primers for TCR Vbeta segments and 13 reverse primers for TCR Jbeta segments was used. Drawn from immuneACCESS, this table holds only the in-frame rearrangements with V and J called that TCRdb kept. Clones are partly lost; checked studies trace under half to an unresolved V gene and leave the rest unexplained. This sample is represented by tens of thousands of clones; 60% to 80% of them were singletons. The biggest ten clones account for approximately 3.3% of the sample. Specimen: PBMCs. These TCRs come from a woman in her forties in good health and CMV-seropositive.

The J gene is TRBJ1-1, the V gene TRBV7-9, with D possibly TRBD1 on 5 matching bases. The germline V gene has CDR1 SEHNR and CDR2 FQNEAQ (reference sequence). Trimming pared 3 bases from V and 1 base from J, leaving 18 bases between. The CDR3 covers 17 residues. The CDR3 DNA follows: TGTGCCAGCAGCTTCCGAGGTCGGGGGTCGGGGAACACTGAAGCTTTCTTT. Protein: CASSFRGRGSGNTEAFF.

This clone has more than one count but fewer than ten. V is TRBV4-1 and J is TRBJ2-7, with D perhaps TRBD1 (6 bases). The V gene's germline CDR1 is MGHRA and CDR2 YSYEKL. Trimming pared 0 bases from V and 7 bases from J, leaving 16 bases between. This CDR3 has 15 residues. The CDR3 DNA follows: TGCGCCAGCAGCCAAGATGACAGGCTGGCTATGGAGCAGTACTTC. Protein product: CASSQDDRLAMEQYF.

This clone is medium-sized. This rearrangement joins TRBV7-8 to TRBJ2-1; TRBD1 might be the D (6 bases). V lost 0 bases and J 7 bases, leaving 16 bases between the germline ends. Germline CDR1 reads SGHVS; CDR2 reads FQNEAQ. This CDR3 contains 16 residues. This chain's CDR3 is CASSLARTVLGNEQFF. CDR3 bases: TGTGCCAGCAGCTTAGCTCGGACAGTTCTGGGGAATGAGCAGTTCTTC.

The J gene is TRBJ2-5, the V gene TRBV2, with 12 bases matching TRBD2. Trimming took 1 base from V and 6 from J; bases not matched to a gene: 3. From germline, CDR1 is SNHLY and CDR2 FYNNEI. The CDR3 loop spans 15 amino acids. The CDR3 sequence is CASSEGTSGAQTQYF. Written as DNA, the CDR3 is TGTGCCAGCAGTGAAGGGACTAGCGGGGCCCAGACCCAGTACTTC.

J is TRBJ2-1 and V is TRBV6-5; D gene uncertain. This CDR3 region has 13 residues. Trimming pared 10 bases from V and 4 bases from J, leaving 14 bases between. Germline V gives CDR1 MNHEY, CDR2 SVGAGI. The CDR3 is CATGSRVYNEQFF. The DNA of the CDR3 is TGTGCCACAGGCTCGCGAGTTTACAATGAGCAGTTCTTC.

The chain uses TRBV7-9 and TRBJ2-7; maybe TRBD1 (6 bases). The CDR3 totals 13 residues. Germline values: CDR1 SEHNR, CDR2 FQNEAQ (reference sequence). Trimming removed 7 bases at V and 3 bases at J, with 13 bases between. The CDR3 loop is CASKGGMGYEQYF. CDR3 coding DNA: TGTGCCAGCAAAGGGGGAATGGGCTACGAGCAGTACTTC.

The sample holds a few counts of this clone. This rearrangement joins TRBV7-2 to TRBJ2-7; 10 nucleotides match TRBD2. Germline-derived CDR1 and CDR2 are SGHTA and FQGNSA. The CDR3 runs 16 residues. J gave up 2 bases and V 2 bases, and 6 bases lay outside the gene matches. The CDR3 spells CASSLLPLAGAYEQYF. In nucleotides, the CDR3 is TGTGCCAGCAGCTTATTACCCCTAGCGGGGGCCTACGAGCAGTACTTC.

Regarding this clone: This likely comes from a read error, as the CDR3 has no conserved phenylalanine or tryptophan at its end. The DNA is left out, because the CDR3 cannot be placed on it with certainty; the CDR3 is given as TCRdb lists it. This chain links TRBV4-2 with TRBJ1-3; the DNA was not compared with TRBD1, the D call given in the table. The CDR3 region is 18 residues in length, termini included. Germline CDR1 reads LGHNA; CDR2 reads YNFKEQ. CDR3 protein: CASSRQGTGKSYRNTIYL.

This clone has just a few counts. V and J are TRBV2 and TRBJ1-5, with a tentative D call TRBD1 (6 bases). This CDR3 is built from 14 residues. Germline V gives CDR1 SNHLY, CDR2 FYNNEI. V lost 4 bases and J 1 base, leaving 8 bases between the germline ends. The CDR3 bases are TGTGCCAGCAGTGGCCAGGGGAGCAATCAGCCCCAGCATTTT. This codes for CASSGQGSNQPQHF.

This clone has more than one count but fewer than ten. CDR3 sequence (DNA): TGTGCCAGTAGTATGGGACAGGATTTTTCACCCCTCCACTTT. Its translation: CASSMGQDFSPLHF. The genes are TRBV19 and TRBJ1-6, with 8 bases that match TRBD1. This CDR3 comprises 14 residues. V dropped 3 bases and J dropped 9; count of bases not matched to a gene: 4. Germline loops: CDR1 LNHDA, CDR2 SQIVND (reference sequence).

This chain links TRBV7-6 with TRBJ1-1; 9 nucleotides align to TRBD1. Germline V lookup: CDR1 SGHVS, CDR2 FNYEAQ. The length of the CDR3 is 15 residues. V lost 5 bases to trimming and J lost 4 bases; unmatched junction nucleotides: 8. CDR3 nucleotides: TGTGCCAGCAGCGACCGGGACAGGGTTGGCACTGAAGCTTTCTTT. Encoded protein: CASSDRDRVGTEAFF.

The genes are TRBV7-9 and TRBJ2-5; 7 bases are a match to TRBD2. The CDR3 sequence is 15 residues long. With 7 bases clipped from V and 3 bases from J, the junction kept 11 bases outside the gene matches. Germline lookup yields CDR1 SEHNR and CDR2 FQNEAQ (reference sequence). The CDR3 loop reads CASTLGSGAEETQYF. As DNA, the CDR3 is TGTGCCAGCACCTTGGGAAGCGGGGCGGAAGAGACCCAGTACTTC. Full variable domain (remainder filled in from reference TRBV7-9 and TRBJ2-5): DTGVSQNPRHKITKRGQNVTFRCDPISEHNRLYWYRQTLGQGPEFLTYFQNEAQLEKSRLLSDRFSAERPKGSFSTLEIQRTEQGDSAMYLCASTLGSGAEETQYFGPGTRLLVL.

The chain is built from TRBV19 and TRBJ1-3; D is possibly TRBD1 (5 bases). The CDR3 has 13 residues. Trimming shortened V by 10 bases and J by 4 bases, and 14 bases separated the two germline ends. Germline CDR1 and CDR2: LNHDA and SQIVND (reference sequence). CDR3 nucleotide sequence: TGTGCCATTGGAGGGGCAAGCGGAAACACCATATATTTT. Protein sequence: CAIGGASGNTIYF.

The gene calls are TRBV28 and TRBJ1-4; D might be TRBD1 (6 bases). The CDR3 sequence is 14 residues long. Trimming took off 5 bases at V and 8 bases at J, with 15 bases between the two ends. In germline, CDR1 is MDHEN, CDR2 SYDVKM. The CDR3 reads CASSQRDKEEKLFF. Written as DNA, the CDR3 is TGTGCCAGCAGTCAACGGGACAAGGAAGAAAAACTGTTTTTT. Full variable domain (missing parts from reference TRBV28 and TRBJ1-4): DVKVTQSSRYLVKRTGEKVFLECVQDMDHENMFWYRQDPGLGLRLIYFSYDVKMKEKGDIPEGYSVSREKKERFSLILESASTNQTSMYLCASSQRDKEEKLFFGSGTQLSVL.

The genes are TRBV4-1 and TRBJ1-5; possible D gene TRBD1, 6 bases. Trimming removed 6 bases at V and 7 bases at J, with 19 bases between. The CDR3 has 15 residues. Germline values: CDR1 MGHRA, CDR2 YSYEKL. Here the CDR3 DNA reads TGCGCCAGCAGTGAAAGGGGGGGCGGGGACCAGCCCCAGCATTTT. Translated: CASSERGGGDQPQHF.

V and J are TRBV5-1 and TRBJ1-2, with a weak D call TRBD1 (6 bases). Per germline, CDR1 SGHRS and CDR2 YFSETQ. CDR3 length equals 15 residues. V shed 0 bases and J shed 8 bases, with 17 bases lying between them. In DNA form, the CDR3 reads TGCGCCAGCAGCTTGGGCCACAGGGAAGAATACGGCTACACCTTC. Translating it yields CASSLGHREEYGYTF. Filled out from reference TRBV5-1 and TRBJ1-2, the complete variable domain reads KAGVTQTPRYLIKTRGQQVTLSCSPISGHRSVSWYQQTPGQGLQFLFEYFSETQRNKGNFPGRFSGRQFSNSRSEMNVSTLELGDSALYLCASSLGHREEYGYTFGSGTRLTVV.

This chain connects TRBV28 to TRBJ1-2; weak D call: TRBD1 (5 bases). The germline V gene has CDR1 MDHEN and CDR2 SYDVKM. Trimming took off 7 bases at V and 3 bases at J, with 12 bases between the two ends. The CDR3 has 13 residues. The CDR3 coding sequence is TGTGCCAGCACTGGCGGGGGGGACTATGGCTACACCTTC. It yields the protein CASTGGGDYGYTF.

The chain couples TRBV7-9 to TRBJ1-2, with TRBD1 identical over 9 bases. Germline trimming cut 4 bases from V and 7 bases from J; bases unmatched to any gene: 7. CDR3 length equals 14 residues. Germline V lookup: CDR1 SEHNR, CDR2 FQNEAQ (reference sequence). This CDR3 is CASSSTGGASGYTF. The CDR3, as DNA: TGTGCCAGCAGCTCCACAGGGGGCGCGTCTGGCTACACCTTC.

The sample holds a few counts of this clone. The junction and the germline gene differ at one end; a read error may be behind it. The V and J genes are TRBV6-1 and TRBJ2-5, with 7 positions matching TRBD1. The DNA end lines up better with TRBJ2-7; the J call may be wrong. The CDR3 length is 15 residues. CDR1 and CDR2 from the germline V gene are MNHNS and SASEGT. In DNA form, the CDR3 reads TGTGCCAGCAGCGAAGGGCAGGGGGAATCGGACGAGCAGTACTTC. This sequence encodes CASSEGQGESDEQYF.

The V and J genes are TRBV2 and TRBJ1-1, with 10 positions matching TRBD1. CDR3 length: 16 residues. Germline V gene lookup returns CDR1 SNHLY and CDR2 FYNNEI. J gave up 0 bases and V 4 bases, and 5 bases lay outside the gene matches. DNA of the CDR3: TGTGCCAGCAGTGGGTTCGGGACAGGGGTGAACACTGAAGCTTTCTTT. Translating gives CASSGFGTGVNTEAFF.

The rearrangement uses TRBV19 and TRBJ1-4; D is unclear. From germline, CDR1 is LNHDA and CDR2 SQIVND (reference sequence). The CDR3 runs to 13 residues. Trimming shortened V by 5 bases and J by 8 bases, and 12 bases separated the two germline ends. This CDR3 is CASSHYLWEKLFF. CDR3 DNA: TGTGCCAGTAGTCACTACCTATGGGAAAAACTGTTTTTT.

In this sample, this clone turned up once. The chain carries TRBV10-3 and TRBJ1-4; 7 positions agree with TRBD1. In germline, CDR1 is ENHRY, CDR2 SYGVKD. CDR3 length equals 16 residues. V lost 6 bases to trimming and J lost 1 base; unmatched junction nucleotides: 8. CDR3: CAISQTGTGTNEKLFF. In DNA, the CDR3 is TGTGCCATCAGCCAGACAGGGACGGGAACTAATGAAAAACTGTTTTTT.

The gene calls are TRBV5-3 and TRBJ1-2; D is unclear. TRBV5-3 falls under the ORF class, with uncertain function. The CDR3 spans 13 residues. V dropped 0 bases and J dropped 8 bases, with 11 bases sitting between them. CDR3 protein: CARSLARGGGYTF. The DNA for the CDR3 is TGTGCCAGAAGCTTGGCCCGGGGAGGGGGCTACACCTTC.